This T cell receptor beta chain was profiled in a study of beta chain features in type 1 diabetes. Findings of the study overall: For cells with high TCR expression, cDNA sequencing could yield over-representation. The study found that naive, central memory and Treg TCRB repertoires appeared more similar in patients than in healthy donors. Type 1 diabetes patients had moderately but significantly shorter TCRB CDR3s in all four CD4+ subsets.

Per donor, one heparinised blood draw averaged about 100 mL. Isolated RNA was reverse transcribed in full, so expressed TCRB transcripts were sequenced. Sequenced by immunoSEQ multiplex PCR; TCRdb stores in-frame clones only, minus some. The data contain 400,000 or so clones, around a tenth of them singletons. The trim removed 6 bases at V and 4 bases at J, leaving 6 bases unmatched. This CDR3 comprises 14 residues. CDR1 is MNHNS, CDR2 SASEGT, per germline. This clone was observed a handful of times. The antigen remains undetermined. This chain links TRBV6-1 with TRBJ2-5, with 9 bases identical to TRBD1. The sequence was obtained from a man aged 25 to 40 with type 1 diabetes. Specimen: central memory CD4+ T cells from blood. DNA of the CDR3: TGTGCCAGCAGCCGACAGGGGGATGGAGAGACCCAGTACTTC. Protein sequence: CASSRQGDGETQYF.